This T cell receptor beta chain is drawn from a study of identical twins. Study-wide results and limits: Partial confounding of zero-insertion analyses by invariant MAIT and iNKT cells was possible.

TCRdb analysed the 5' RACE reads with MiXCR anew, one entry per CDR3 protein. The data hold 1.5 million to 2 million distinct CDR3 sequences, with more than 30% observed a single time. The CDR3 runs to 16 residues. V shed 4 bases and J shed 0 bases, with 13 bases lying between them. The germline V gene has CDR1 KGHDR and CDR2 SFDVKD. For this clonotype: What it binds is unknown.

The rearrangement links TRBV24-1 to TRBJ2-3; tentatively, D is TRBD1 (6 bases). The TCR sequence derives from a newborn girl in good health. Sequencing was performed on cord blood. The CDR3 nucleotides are TGTGCCACCAGTGACCCCGACAGGAGTAGCACAGATACGCAGTATTTT. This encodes CATSDPDRSSTDTQYF.